This T cell receptor beta chain was observed in a study of blood T cell repertoires in COVID-19. Across the study: T cells, B-cell-depleted T cells, or PBMCs supplied cDNA or gDNA.

Repertoires were generated with immunoSEQ multiplex PCR, while TCRdb's copy carries only in-frame clones and drops some. The sample shows 150,000 to 200,000 clones, 92% of them seen only once. Germline CDR1 and CDR2: SEHNR and FQNEAQ (reference sequence). The CDR3 consists of 18 residues. V shed 5 bases and J shed 3 bases, with 22 bases lying between them. The origin of this receptor is a man aged 30 to 39 with COVID-19, enrolled during active disease. The rearrangement links TRBV7-9 to TRBJ1-4; perhaps TRBD1 as D (6 bases). Sequenced: peripheral blood. DNA of the CDR3: TGTGCCAGCAGCCCGGACCCGACAGGCACTTGGGCTAATGAAAAACTGTTTTTT. Translation: CASSPDPTGTWANEKLFF.